This is a list of T cell receptor beta chains from one sample in a study of T cells in Graves' hyperthyroidism and ophthalmopathy. TCRdb re-called the multiplex PCR reads through MiXCR, storing one row per CDR3 protein. The sample contains 550,000 to 850,000 distinct CDR3 sequences, around a sixth of which appear only once. Sequenced sample: blood. These receptors came from a woman aged 45-60 years with Graves' hyperthyroidism that later progressed to Graves' ophthalmopathy. CDR3s include the opening cysteine and the closing phenylalanine or tryptophan. Each record gives: V gene, J gene, CDR3 protein.

TRBV4-2,TRBJ2-2,CASSRLSWGDTGELFF
TRBV20-1,TRBJ1-5,CSANRDGNQPQHF
TRBV12-3/TRBV12-4,TRBJ2-1,CASSETPLYLNEQFF
TRBV6-1,TRBJ1-4,CASTIRFQEKLFF
TRBV20-1,TRBJ1-1,CSALDSMNTEAFF
TRBV5-1,TRBJ2-4,CASSSQPKQDRLAKNIQYF
TRBV9,TRBJ1-3,CASSVDASGLVGNTIYF
TRBV7-6,TRBJ2-7,CASSLWVSGSTYEQYF
TRBV6-2/TRBV6-3,TRBJ1-5,CASSYSGGPGPQHF
TRBV3-1,TRBJ1-2,CASSQVNPSQGYTF
TRBV3-1,TRBJ2-7,CASSQSGTGSLGEQYF
TRBV5-1,TRBJ1-4,CASSPTGTAEEKLFF
TRBV7-8,TRBJ1-5,CASSLMAEAHGSNQPQHF
TRBV3-1,TRBJ2-7,CASSQDATGTYEQYF
TRBV19,TRBJ2-2,CASSSGTSGGLENTGELFF
TRBV30,TRBJ1-2,CAWTGSNYGYTF
TRBV6-2/TRBV6-3,TRBJ1-2,CASSYLFFGDGYTF
TRBV18,TRBJ2-7,CASSPGLAETYEQYF